The entry that follows covers one TCR beta chain sequence. Its antigen is not identified. What was amplified from RNA transcripts were TCR beta CDR3 regions. An initial round of RT-PCR targeting the TCR CDR3 relied on the HTBI primer set. TCRdb fed the multiplex PCR reads into MiXCR, producing one record per CDR3 protein. The sample has around 690,000 distinct CDR3 sequences, roughly 17% seen once. The data are from a study of T cells in Graves' hyperthyroidism and ophthalmopathy. Whole-study findings and limits: Before onset, ophthalmopathy was predicted by the model a median 6.5 months earlier.

The CDR3 length is 17 residues. Germline CDR1 and CDR2: LNHDA and SQIVND (reference sequence). V lost 3 bases, J lost 1 base, and 19 bases lay in between. This TCR was recovered from a man aged 50 to 59 with Graves' hyperthyroidism. The specimen sequenced was blood. This chain joins TRBV19 and TRBJ2-7, with a possible D match to TRBD2 (6 bases). The DNA of the CDR3 is TGTGCCAGTAGTATCGGGTACAGGCCTGGGGGGTCCTACGAGCAGTACTTC. Protein product: CASSIGYRPGGSYEQYF.